These 24 T cell receptor beta chains originate from one sample sequenced in a study of blood T cell repertoires in COVID-19. The table came from immunoSEQ multiplex PCR; TCRdb's copy has only in-frame clones and leaves some out. In the table there are roughly 90,000 clones, around 86% of which are singletons. Sequences were obtained from peripheral blood. These receptors were obtained from a man aged 35 to 55 with acute or convalescent COVID-19.

The chain links TRBV18 to TRBJ1-1, with D tentatively TRBD1 (5 bases). Deletions cut 1 base from V and 8 bases from J, with 8 bases between. The germline gives CDR1 KGHSH, CDR2 LQKENI. This CDR3 has 12 residues. CDR3 coding DNA: TGTGCCAGCTCACCACAGGGGTCCGAAGCTTTCTTT. Amino acid sequence: CASSPQGSEAFF.

The rearrangement joins TRBV12-5 to TRBJ2-5; 12 bases match TRBD2. The CDR3 length is 19 residues. J lost 5 bases, V lost 6 bases, and 19 bases had no gene match. Germline V lookup: CDR1 LGHNT, CDR2 FRNRAP. CDR3 nucleotide sequence: TGTGCTAGTGGCCCTCATAAGGGACTAGCGGGTCCTTTTTCCGAGACCCAGTACTTC. Protein: CASGPHKGLAGPFSETQYF.

The V and J genes are TRBV27 and TRBJ2-7; a weak D match, TRBD1 (6 bases). The CDR3 extends over 16 amino acids. CDR1 and CDR2 (germline): MNHEY, SMNVEV (reference sequence). Deletions cut 0 bases from V and 5 bases from J, with 17 bases between. The CDR3: CASSLSGTPAPHEQYF. CDR3 in DNA: TGTGCCAGCAGTTTATCCGGGACACCGGCTCCCCACGAGCAGTACTTC.

The chain couples TRBV2 to TRBJ2-5; 9 bases are shared with TRBD2. Per the germline V gene, CDR1 is SNHLY and CDR2 is FYNNEI. With V trimmed by 1 base and J by 5 bases, 8 bases remained unmatched. The CDR3 is 16 amino acids. The CDR3 bases are TGTGCCAGCAGTGAAGAGGTTGCTAGCGGGGTGGAGACCCAGTACTTC. This gives the protein CASSEEVASGVETQYF. The variable domain in full, completed from reference TRBV2 and TRBJ2-5, reads EPEVTQTPSHQVTQMGQEVILRCVPISNHLYFYWYRQILGQKVEFLVSFYNNEISEKSEIFDDQFSVERPDGSNFTLKIRSTKLEDSAMYFCASSEEVASGVETQYFGPGTRLLVL.

The CDR3 is CASSLYSSTEAFF. CDR3 DNA: TGTGCCAGCAGCTTGTACAGTTCTACTGAAGCTTTCTTT. The J gene is TRBJ1-1, the V gene TRBV7-2; D unclear. Germline CDR1 reads SGHTA; CDR2 reads FQGNSA. The germline V and J ends were trimmed by 3 bases and 5 bases, with 10 bases remaining between them. CDR3 size: 13 residues.

The chain recombines TRBV6-6 with TRBJ1-2, with 11 bases that match TRBD1. This CDR3 has 17 amino acids. J was trimmed by 4 bases and V by 5 bases; bases with no gene match: 12. The germline gives CDR1 MNHNY, CDR2 SVGAGI (reference sequence). The DNA for the CDR3 is TGTGCCAGCAGTCGACCCGGGACAGGGGGATTTGTCTATGGCTACACCTTC. Amino acid sequence: CASSRPGTGGFVYGYTF.

This chain connects TRBV6-1 to TRBJ2-1; D is perhaps TRBD1 (6 bases). Germline loops: CDR1 MNHNS, CDR2 SASEGT. This CDR3 comprises 15 residues. V lost 2 bases and J lost 7, with 15 bases in between. The CDR3 sequence is CASSELGALGNEQFF. In DNA, the CDR3 is TGTGCCAGCAGTGAATTGGGGGCATTGGGGAATGAGCAGTTCTTC.

This rearrangement joins TRBV6-1 to TRBJ1-1, with TRBD1 matching over 10 bases. With 3 bases clipped from V and 4 bases from J, the junction kept 8 bases outside the gene matches. From germline, CDR1 is MNHNS and CDR2 SASEGT. The CDR3 consists of 16 residues. The CDR3: CASSDRTGGAGTEAFF. The CDR3 nucleotides read TGTGCCAGCAGTGACAGGACAGGGGGGGCCGGCACTGAAGCTTTCTTT.

The gene calls are TRBV7-2 and TRBJ2-1; 10 nucleotides line up with TRBD2. The CDR3 runs to 15 residues. Losses at the gene ends were 1 base for V and 6 bases for J; bases not matched to a gene: 3. Per germline, CDR1 SGHTA and CDR2 FQGNSA. The CDR3 reads CASSLGLAGLNEQFF. CDR3 DNA sequence: TGTGCCAGCAGCTTAGGACTAGCGGGCCTCAATGAGCAGTTCTTC.

This rearrangement joins TRBV12-3 or TRBV12-4 to TRBJ2-2, with 10 nucleotides matching TRBD2. The CDR3 contains 13 residues. The V segment lost 6 bases and the J segment 7 bases; nucleotides outside the gene matches: 2. The CDR3 sequence: CASRTSGFGELFF. CDR3 nucleotide sequence: TGTGCCAGCAGGACTAGCGGGTTCGGGGAGCTGTTTTTT.

This sequence joins TRBV9 and TRBJ2-7; 8 positions agree with TRBD1. The CDR3 is 17 amino acids. The V and J ends lost 4 bases and 0 bases, in that order; junction bases with no gene match: 12. Germline CDR1 is SGDLS and CDR2 is YYNGEE. This CDR3 is CASSSGQARPGSYEQYF. CDR3 in DNA: TGTGCCAGCAGCTCGGGACAGGCAAGGCCCGGCTCCTACGAGCAGTACTTC.

This chain links TRBV2 with TRBJ1-1; possibly TRBD1 for D (5 bases). The germline gives CDR1 SNHLY, CDR2 FYNNEI. The CDR3 runs to 13 residues. Trimming took off 4 bases at V and 7 bases at J, with 13 bases between the two ends. The chain's CDR3 is CASSALGRGEAFF. DNA for the CDR3: TGTGCCAGCAGTGCGCTGGGGCGTGGTGAAGCTTTCTTT.

This chain joins TRBV19 and TRBJ2-5; D perhaps matches TRBD1 (5 bases). This CDR3 has 15 amino acids. The V end lost 3 bases, the J end lost 1 base, and 12 bases lay between the germline ends. From germline, CDR1 is LNHDA and CDR2 SQIVND (reference sequence). The CDR3 sequence: CASSMPGHLQETQYF. CDR3 nucleotides: TGTGCCAGTAGTATGCCAGGACACCTCCAAGAGACCCAGTACTTC. The full variable domain, its missing parts supplied by reference TRBV19 and TRBJ2-5, is DGGITQSPKYLFRKEGQNVTLSCEQNLNHDAMYWYRQDPGQGLRLIYYSQIVNDFQKGDIAEGYSVSREKKESFPLTVTSAQKNPTAFYLCASSMPGHLQETQYFGPGTRLLVL.

The chain recombines TRBV5-5 with TRBJ1-4; no definite D call. This CDR3 is 15 amino acids long. Germline V gives CDR1 SGHKS, CDR2 YYEKEE (reference sequence). V was clipped by 1 base and J by 0 bases, with 7 bases between them. CDR3 sequence reads: CASSLFGATNEKLFF. The CDR3 coding sequence is TGTGCCAGCAGCTTGTTTGGAGCAACTAATGAAAAACTGTTTTTT.

V usage is TRBV6-5 and J usage is TRBJ1-2, with D uncertain. CDR3 length: 12 residues. The V gene lost 8 bases and the J gene lost 4 bases, with 11 bases spanning the gap. The germline V gene has CDR1 MNHEY and CDR2 SVGAGI. CDR3: CASSPVSYGYTF. The CDR3 coding sequence is TGTGCCAGCTCGCCCGTTAGCTATGGCTACACCTTC.

V is TRBV18 and J is TRBJ2-1; weak D call: TRBD2 (7 bases). Germline V gives CDR1 KGHSH, CDR2 LQKENI. This CDR3 has 15 residues. Deletions cut 3 bases from V and 6 bases from J, with 15 bases between. The chain's CDR3 is CASSPSGEGRNEQFF. CDR3 coding DNA: TGTGCCAGCTCACCGTCAGGGGAGGGCCGCAATGAGCAGTTCTTC.

The chain links TRBV7-9 to TRBJ2-3; 8 bases match TRBD2. The CDR3 runs to 17 residues. Trimming took 5 bases from V and 4 from J; bases not matched to a gene: 14. Germline lookup yields CDR1 SEHNR and CDR2 FQNEAQ (reference sequence). CDR3 nucleotide sequence: TGTGCCAGCAGCACGGATAGCGGGGTATTCTTAGCAGATACGCAGTATTTT. It translates to CASSTDSGVFLADTQYF.

The chain has TRBV10-3 and TRBJ2-4; D is possibly TRBD1 (5 bases). Trimming took off 5 bases at V and 8 bases at J, with 13 bases between the two ends. The CDR3 sequence is 13 residues long. Germline V gene sequence: CDR1 ENHRY, CDR2 SYGVKD. The CDR3 is CAISKQIGDIQYF. For the CDR3, the DNA is TGTGCCATCAGTAAGCAAATAGGGGACATTCAGTACTTC.

This chain uses TRBV30 with TRBJ1-5; perhaps TRBD1 as D (5 bases). V lost 1 base and J 6 bases, leaving 16 bases between the germline ends. The CDR3 totals 15 residues. Germline lookup yields CDR1 GTSNPN and CDR2 SVGIG (reference sequence). The CDR3 sequence is CAWSARRTLGQPQHF. The CDR3 coding sequence is TGTGCCTGGAGTGCCCGAAGGACATTAGGTCAGCCCCAGCATTTT.

This chain joins TRBV18 and TRBJ2-1; a possible D gene is TRBD2 (5 bases). The CDR3 extends over 14 amino acids. Germline CDR1 and CDR2: KGHSH and LQKENI. V was clipped by 2 bases and J by 5 bases, with 10 bases between them. As DNA, the CDR3 is TGTGCCAGCTCACCAGGTTCCGGGGACAATGAGCAGTTCTTC. Translation: CASSPGSGDNEQFF. The full variable domain, with the rest looked up from reference TRBV18 and TRBJ2-1, is NAGVMQNPRHLVRRRGQEARLRCSPMKGHSHVYWYRQLPEEGLKFMVYLQKENIIDESGMPKERFSAEFPKEGPSILRIQQVVRGDSAAYFCASSPGSGDNEQFFGPGTRLTVL.

The V and J genes are TRBV18 and TRBJ2-2; D is unclear. Germline assignment: CDR1 KGHSH and CDR2 LQKENI. V was cut by 2 bases and J by 7 bases, with 8 bases left in between. CDR3 length equals 13 residues. CDR3 in amino acids: CASSPDKIGELFF. The DNA of the CDR3 is TGTGCCAGCTCACCAGACAAGATCGGGGAGCTGTTTTTT. Based on the CDR3 plus reference TRBV18 and TRBJ2-2, the full variable domain is NAGVMQNPRHLVRRRGQEARLRCSPMKGHSHVYWYRQLPEEGLKFMVYLQKENIIDESGMPKERFSAEFPKEGPSILRIQQVVRGDSAAYFCASSPDKIGELFFGEGSRLTVL.

The chain carries TRBV30 and TRBJ2-4; tentatively, D is TRBD1 (5 bases). V was cut by 2 bases and J by 0 bases, with 8 bases left in between. Looked up from germline, CDR1 is GTSNPN and CDR2 is SVGIG (reference sequence). CDR3 length: 14 amino acids. This CDR3 reads CAWSRRGAKNIQYF. For the CDR3, the DNA is TGTGCCTGGAGTAGAAGGGGAGCCAAAAACATTCAGTACTTC.

Only one count was recorded for this clone. The J gene is TRBJ2-4, the V gene TRBV19; perhaps TRBD2 as D (5 bases). CDR3 size: 14 residues. The V gene's germline CDR1 is LNHDA and CDR2 SQIVND (reference sequence). Trimming stripped 3 bases from V and 7 bases from J, with 13 bases between. CDR3 sequence reads: CASSMGRDSNIQYF. Here the CDR3 DNA reads TGTGCCAGTAGTATGGGTCGGGATTCCAACATTCAGTACTTC.

This chain joins TRBV7-2 and TRBJ2-3; TRBD2 matches 12 bases. V lost 2 bases, J lost 11 bases, and 8 bases stayed unmatched. This CDR3 contains 15 residues. Germline values: CDR1 SGHTA, CDR2 FQGNSA. The chain's CDR3 is CASSLSASGGGGQYF. The CDR3 DNA is TGTGCCAGCAGCTTATCAGCTAGCGGGGGGGGTGGGCAGTATTTT.